This T cell receptor (beta chain) was captured by sequencing in a study of radiotherapy plus CTLA-4 blockade in lung cancer. Comment on this clone: The antigen remains undetermined.

The protocol was immunoSEQ multiplex PCR, while the TCRdb copy is restricted to in-frame clones and leaves out a portion. The profile covers tens of thousands of clones, with around 86% appearing a single time and around 15% taken by the ten largest. The CDR3 sequence is 14 residues long. J gave up 6 bases and V 3 bases, and 3 bases lay outside the gene matches. Germline V gives CDR1 SGHVS, CDR2 FQNEAQ. Study findings and constraints: Radiotherapy was combined with ipilimumab, and tumor-derived TCR clones then expanded in blood. Best predicting response, reportedly, were early blood T cell clone dynamics, with interferon-beta.

This TCR derives from a human donor with non-small cell lung cancer that progressed on radiotherapy plus ipilimumab. The sample consisted of peripheral blood, taken from a patient treated with radiotherapy plus ipilimumab. The V gene is TRBV7-8, the J gene TRBJ1-1; 11 bases match TRBD1. The CDR3 loop is CASSLGGQGAEAFF. The CDR3 bases are TGTGCCAGCAGCTTGGGGGGACAGGGGGCTGAAGCTTTCTTT. Combining the CDR3 with reference TRBV7-8 and TRBJ1-1 gives the whole variable domain GAGVSQSPRYKVAKRGQDVALRCDPISGHVSLFWYQQALGQGPEFLTYFQNEAQLDKSGLPSDRFFAERPEGSVSTLKIQRTQQEDSAVYLCASSLGGQGAEAFFGQGTRLTVV.